The clone carrying this TCR beta chain occurred a few times. Its antigen is still unknown. This sample was taken from a study of Graves' ophthalmopathy and Graves' hyperthyroidism. Whole-study results and caveats: Sensitivity of about 70% and specificity of about 72% were achieved by the model that predicted ophthalmopathy progression. The blood repertoire also included most expanded thyroid clonotypes above 0.001 frequency.

CDR3 regions of TCR beta were amplified from RNA transcripts. Second-round multiplex PCR came after first-round RT-PCR with HTBI primers. TCRdb fed the multiplex PCR reads into MiXCR, producing one record per CDR3 protein. The sample lists about 160,000 distinct CDR3 sequences; just under 40% were seen once. Each diagnosis was determined on the basis of clinical symptoms, serum thyroxine, TRAb, thyroid ultrasound and orbital computed tomography. Material: peripheral blood. This sequence was found in a man aged 25-45 years with Graves' ophthalmopathy.

The CDR3 DNA follows: TGTGCCAGCAGCCGAGGTTGGGCCAGGGCCCCTGAAGCTTTCTTT. It yields the protein CASSRGWARAPEAFF. The chain combines TRBV7-2 with TRBJ1-1; possible D gene TRBD1, 5 bases. The CDR3 runs to 15 residues. Deletions cut 5 bases from V and 6 bases from J, with 19 bases between. CDR1 SGHTA and CDR2 FQGNSA come from the germline V gene.